This record concerns one T cell receptor (beta chain) sequence. Its antigen is not identified. These data are taken from a study of shared clonotypes between healthy human individuals. TCRdb's table, derived via immunoSEQ multiplex PCR, lists solely in-frame clones and lacks some. The top ten clones hold around 0.47% of a sample with roughly 1.5 million clones, 95% to 99% of them seen once. The study's findings and limits: Only blood was sampled, and tissue TCR repertoires likely differ from blood ones. Clonotypes which were not shared had lower generation probabilities than clonotypes that all four donors shared.

V shed 6 bases and J shed 2 bases, with 10 bases lying between them. The CDR3 runs to 14 residues. Looked up from germline, CDR1 is MNHEY and CDR2 is SVGAGI. Sequencing was performed on naive CD4+ T cells sorted from blood. The subset: CD45RA+ positively selected. This chain joins TRBV6-5 and TRBJ2-2; D is ambiguous. The receptor's source is a man aged 25-45 years in good health. The CDR3 bases are TGTGCCAGCAGCACTGGATTCAACACCGGGGAGCTGTTTTTT. It is translated as CASSTGFNTGELFF.